These 2 T cell receptor beta chains were sequenced from one sample in a study of cytomegalovirus exposure and HLA in healthy donors. Use of 60 Vbeta and 13 Jbeta primers characterized the PCR. Produced via immunoSEQ multiplex PCR; TCRdb's table is partial and in-frame only. The sample holds tens of thousands of clones; 70% to 85% are singletons and the top ten take 2.1%. Sample: PBMCs. These receptor sequences come from a man aged 18-30 years in good health and CMV-seronegative.

V usage is TRBV7-3 and J usage is TRBJ1-1; TRBD1 matches at 10 bases. Germline V gives CDR1 SGHTA, CDR2 FQGTGA. V lost 6 bases, J lost 3 bases, and 7 bases stayed unmatched. This CDR3 has 15 amino acids. The DNA of the CDR3 is TGTGCCAGCAGTTGGGACAGGGGAGCGTACACTGAAGCTTTCTTT. Its translation is CASSWDRGAYTEAFF.

The chain couples TRBV2 to TRBJ1-2; tentatively, D is TRBD1 (6 bases). From germline, CDR1 is SNHLY and CDR2 FYNNEI. The CDR3 is 16 residues long. Trimming took off 6 bases at V and 0 bases at J, with 17 bases between the two ends. The CDR3 region is CASRRQVFSSNYGYTF. The CDR3, as DNA: TGTGCCAGCAGACGACAGGTTTTCAGTTCTAACTATGGCTACACCTTC. The full variable domain, completed using reference TRBV2 and TRBJ1-2, is EPEVTQTPSHQVTQMGQEVILRCVPISNHLYFYWYRQILGQKVEFLVSFYNNEISEKSEIFDDQFSVERPDGSNFTLKIRSTKLEDSAMYFCASRRQVFSSNYGYTFGSGTRLTVV.